This T cell receptor beta chain appears in the sequencing data of a study of blood T cell repertoires in COVID-19. Using immunoSEQ multiplex PCR, the repertoire was profiled, and TCRdb retains in-frame clones only, with some absent. The table shows about 300,000 clones, with approximately 90% occurring only once. Trimming cost V 3 bases and J 4 bases, with 8 bases left between them. The CDR3 length is 13 residues. CDR1 is SGHNT and CDR2 is YENEEA in the germline V gene. The clonotype was recovered from a man aged 25 to 40 who had recovered from COVID-19. The chain links TRBV11-3 to TRBJ2-3; TRBD1 is a possible D gene (6 bases). The sample was PBMCs or T cells enriched from blood (not recorded which). The CDR3 DNA sequence: TGTGCCAGCAGCTTGCAGGGGTCAGATACGCAGTATTTT. It translates to CASSLQGSDTQYF.